These 10 T cell receptor beta chains originate from one sample sequenced in a study of tumor T cells in aggressive B-cell lymphoma. Libraries were prepared by immunoSEQ multiplex PCR; TCRdb keeps only in-frame clonotypes and omits some of them. The profile shows around 6,400 clones, around 90% of them singletons. The sample comprised tumor tissue. The receptor set was obtained from an adult with diffuse large B cell lymphoma. Some clones in this sample may be carry-over from other donors' samples.

The chain's CDR3 is CASSRFAGVTDTQYF. The CDR3 DNA sequence: TGTGCCAGCAGCCGCTTTGCGGGGGTCACAGATACGCAGTATTTT. This rearrangement joins TRBV7-3 to TRBJ2-3, with 7 nucleotides matching TRBD2. Trimming at V came to 5 bases and at J to 2 bases, leaving 7 bases not matched to a gene. The germline V gene has CDR1 SGHTA and CDR2 FQGTGA. The CDR3 is made up of 15 amino acids. The complete variable domain, with remaining parts taken from reference TRBV7-3 and TRBJ2-3, reads GAGVSQTPSNKVTEKGKYVELRCDPISGHTALYWYRQSLGQGPEFLIYFQGTGAADDSGLPNDRFFAVRPEGSVSTLKIQRTERGDSAVYLCASSRFAGVTDTQYFGPGTRLTVL.

The genes are TRBV4-2 and TRBJ1-6; the D is unclear. Deletions cut 0 bases from V and 9 bases from J, with 12 bases between. This CDR3 region has 15 residues. Germline CDR1 is LGHNA and CDR2 is YNFKEQ. This CDR3 is CASSQEGGKASPLHF. CDR3 nucleotide sequence: TGTGCCAGCAGCCAAGAGGGAGGGAAAGCTTCACCCCTCCACTTT.

This chain joins TRBV28 and TRBJ2-5; 8 bases are a match to TRBD1. The CDR3 spans 13 residues. The ends lost 6 bases at V and 5 bases at J; junction bases unmatched: 5. The germline gives CDR1 MDHEN, CDR2 SYDVKM. In DNA, the CDR3 is TGTGCCAGCAGCCTACAGGGGGACGAGACCCAGTACTTC. Translating gives CASSLQGDETQYF. Based on the CDR3 plus reference TRBV28 and TRBJ2-5, the full variable domain is DVKVTQSSRYLVKRTGEKVFLECVQDMDHENMFWYRQDPGLGLRLIYFSYDVKMKEKGDIPEGYSVSREKKERFSLILESASTNQTSMYLCASSLQGDETQYFGPGTRLLVL.

This CDR3 reads CASSRATNEQFF. The CDR3 DNA is TGTGCCAGCAGCAGGGCTACCAATGAGCAGTTCTTC. This chain joins TRBV6-1 and TRBJ2-1; a possible D gene is TRBD1 (5 bases). This CDR3 has 12 amino acids. CDR1 and CDR2 (germline): MNHNS, SASEGT. Trimming cost V 6 bases and J 6 bases, with 9 bases left between them.

V usage is TRBV6-1 and J usage is TRBJ1-5; D is ambiguous. Looked up from germline, CDR1 is MNHNS and CDR2 is SASEGT. Trimming took off 3 bases at V and 5 bases at J, with 2 bases between the two ends. This CDR3 contains 11 residues. CDR3 DNA sequence: TGTGCCAGCAGTGACGATCAGCCCCAGCATTTT. Translation: CASSDDQPQHF.

The chain carries TRBV7-3 and TRBJ2-5; 8 bases are shared with TRBD2. V lost 5 bases to trimming and J lost 4 bases; unmatched junction nucleotides: 15. The germline gives CDR1 SGHTA, CDR2 FQGTGA. The CDR3 runs to 17 residues. The CDR3 spells CASSESAGGFQRETQYF. CDR3 sequence (DNA): TGTGCCAGCAGCGAATCGGCGGGGGGCTTCCAGAGAGAGACCCAGTACTTC.

CDR3 sequence reads: CASSPHGEYGNTIYF. CDR3 DNA sequence: TGTGCCAGCAGCCCCCACGGGGAATACGGAAACACCATATATTTT. V usage is TRBV7-3 and J usage is TRBJ1-3; D gene uncertain. Trimming shortened V by 5 bases and J by 4 bases, and 15 bases separated the two germline ends. Germline V CDR1 and CDR2: SGHTA, FQGTGA. This CDR3 is built from 15 residues.

The chain links TRBV2 to TRBJ1-4, with D perhaps matching TRBD1 (6 bases). Germline CDR1 reads SNHLY; CDR2 reads FYNNEI. Trimming cost V 7 bases and J 3 bases, with 18 bases left between them. This CDR3 is built from 16 residues. Here the CDR3 DNA reads TGTGCCAGCACTATTAATCAGGGGTTGTCTAATGAAAAACTGTTTTTT. Translating it yields CASTINQGLSNEKLFF.

A remark on this clone: Other DNA sequences from this sample encode an identical CDR3 as well. The chain recombines TRBV5-1 with TRBJ1-1, with TRBD1 as a possible D gene (5 bases). This CDR3 is 13 amino acids long. From germline, CDR1 is SGHRS and CDR2 YFSETQ. V lost 4 bases to trimming and J lost 1 base, with 8 bases between them. CDR3 amino acids: CASSLTGNTEAFF. In DNA, the CDR3 is TGCGCCAGCAGCCTCACAGGGAACACTGAAGCTTTCTTT. The variable domain in full, with the rest retrieved from reference TRBV5-1 and TRBJ1-1, is KAGVTQTPRYLIKTRGQQVTLSCSPISGHRSVSWYQQTPGQGLQFLFEYFSETQRNKGNFPGRFSGRQFSNSRSEMNVSTLELGDSALYLCASSLTGNTEAFFGQGTRLTVV.

The chain is built from TRBV7-2 and TRBJ2-3, with 9 bases aligning to TRBD1. CDR1 and CDR2 (germline): SGHTA, FQGNSA. Trimming removed 1 base from V and 6 bases from J; junction bases left unmatched: 2. The CDR3 covers 14 residues. DNA for the CDR3: TGTGCCAGCAGCTTAGGACAGGGGGGGGATACGCAGTATTTT. Encoded protein: CASSLGQGGDTQYF.